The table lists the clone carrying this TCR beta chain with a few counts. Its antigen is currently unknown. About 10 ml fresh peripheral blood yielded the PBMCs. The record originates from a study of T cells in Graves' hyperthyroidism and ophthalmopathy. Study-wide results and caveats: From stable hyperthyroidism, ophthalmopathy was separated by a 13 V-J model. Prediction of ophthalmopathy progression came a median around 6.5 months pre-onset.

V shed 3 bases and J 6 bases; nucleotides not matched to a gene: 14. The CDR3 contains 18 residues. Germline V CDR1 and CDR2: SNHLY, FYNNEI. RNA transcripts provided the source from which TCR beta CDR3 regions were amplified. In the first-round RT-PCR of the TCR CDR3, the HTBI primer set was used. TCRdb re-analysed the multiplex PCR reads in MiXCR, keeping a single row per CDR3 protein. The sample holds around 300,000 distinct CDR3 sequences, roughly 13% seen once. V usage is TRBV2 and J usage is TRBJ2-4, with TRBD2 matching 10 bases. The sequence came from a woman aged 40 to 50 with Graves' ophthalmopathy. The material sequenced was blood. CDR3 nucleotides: TGTGCCAGCAGTGACTTCAGCGGGGGGGCGATAGTGCTAAACATTCAGTACTTC. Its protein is CASSDFSGGAIVLNIQYF. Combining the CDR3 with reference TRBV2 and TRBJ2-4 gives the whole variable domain EPEVTQTPSHQVTQMGQEVILRCVPISNHLYFYWYRQILGQKVEFLVSFYNNEISEKSEIFDDQFSVERPDGSNFTLKIRSTKLEDSAMYFCASSDFSGGAIVLNIQYFGAGTRLSVL.